Shown below are 8 T cell receptor beta chains from a single sample sequenced in a study of CD8+ T cells in alopecia areata (dated by TCRdb to the late 2010s). Taken with the paper, the label for time point translates to: baseline before oral tofacitinib. The library was produced with the immunoSEQ multiplex PCR assay. RNA was extracted from all samples and reverse transcribed into cDNA as template for TCR sequencing. Sourced from immuneACCESS, this table was stored by TCRdb with only in-frame sequences that have V and J called. A share of the clones is absent; for the studies checked, an unresolved V gene accounts for under half, and the remainder has no known explanation. Across this sample there are 150,000 to 200,000 clones, with about 70% seen only once. The ten biggest clones cover about 10% of the sample. This sample comprised CD8+ T cells sorted from blood, obtained at week 0. These receptor sequences come from a human donor with alopecia areata.

The V call is TRBV4-1, the J call TRBJ2-1, with 9 nucleotides matching TRBD2. V trimming: 1 base; J trimming: 7 bases; junction bases outside the gene matches: 5. Per germline, CDR1 MGHRA and CDR2 YSYEKL. The CDR3 loop spans 15 amino acids. The chain's CDR3 is CASSQAGTSLNEQFF. The CDR3 coding sequence is TGCGCCAGCAGCCAAGCTGGGACTAGCTTGAATGAGCAGTTCTTC.

The chain uses TRBV7-8 and TRBJ2-5, with 7 bases identical to TRBD1. This CDR3 is 14 amino acids long. Losses at the gene ends were 1 base for V and 6 bases for J; bases not matched to a gene: 5. Germline V gene data show CDR1 as SGHVS and CDR2 as FQNEAQ. The CDR3 bases are TGTGCCAGCAGCTTAGGTGCCAGGGGGAAGACCCAGTACTTC. Protein: CASSLGARGKTQYF.

The chain carries TRBV6-1 and TRBJ2-1; 9 nucleotides line up with TRBD2. In germline, CDR1 is MNHNS, CDR2 SASEGT. The trim removed 8 bases at V and 7 bases at J, leaving 6 bases unmatched. This CDR3 is built from 13 residues. The CDR3: CASGLAGWNEQFF. DNA for the CDR3: TGTGCCAGCGGGCTAGCGGGGTGGAATGAGCAGTTCTTC.

A few counts support this clone. This chain joins TRBV2 and TRBJ2-3; D is ambiguous. V lost 4 bases, J lost 2 bases, and 7 bases lay in between. This CDR3 region has 13 residues. From germline, CDR1 is SNHLY and CDR2 FYNNEI. In DNA form, the CDR3 reads TGTGCCAGCAGTGTAGTGTTCACAGATACGCAGTATTTT. It is translated as CASSVVFTDTQYF.

Note on this clone: One junction end disagrees with the germline gene, perhaps due to a read error. This chain links TRBV6-5 with TRBJ1-2; unclear D gene. The CDR3 has 11 residues. CDR1 and CDR2 from the germline V gene are MNHEY and SVGAGI. The CDR3 region is CATSNSYGHTF. Here the CDR3 DNA reads TGTGCCACCTCGAACTCCTATGGCCACACCTTC.

This chain connects TRBV6-5 to TRBJ2-7, with D unclear. V was clipped by 3 bases and J by 6 bases, with 9 bases between them. The germline V gene has CDR1 MNHEY and CDR2 SVGAGI. The CDR3 runs to 12 residues. The CDR3 protein is CASSYMGGEQYF. Here the CDR3 DNA reads TGTGCCAGCAGTTATATGGGCGGCGAGCAGTACTTC.

The genes are TRBV2 and TRBJ2-1; 7 positions match TRBD2. Germline V CDR1 and CDR2: SNHLY, FYNNEI. CDR3 size: 15 residues. Trimming removed 3 bases from V and 4 bases from J; junction bases left unmatched: 6. This CDR3 reads CASSERVAGYNEQFF. The CDR3 DNA reads TGTGCCAGCAGTGAGAGGGTAGCGGGTTACAATGAGCAGTTCTTC. The entire variable domain, with the rest obtained from reference TRBV2 and TRBJ2-1, is as follows: EPEVTQTPSHQVTQMGQEVILRCVPISNHLYFYWYRQILGQKVEFLVSFYNNEISEKSEIFDDQFSVERPDGSNFTLKIRSTKLEDSAMYFCASSERVAGYNEQFFGPGTRLTVL.

The chain is built from TRBV25-1 and TRBJ2-2; D not resolved. Trimming took off 1 base at V and 6 bases at J, with 18 bases between the two ends. The CDR3 consists of 17 residues. Per the germline V gene, CDR1 is MGHDK and CDR2 is SYGVNS. CDR3 protein: CASSESPFGSWAGELFF. DNA of the CDR3: TGTGCCAGCAGTGAATCCCCTTTCGGGTCGTGGGCCGGGGAGCTGTTTTTT.